Shown below are 4 T cell receptor beta chains from a single sample sequenced in a study of T cell responses to AZD1222 COVID-19 vaccine. Sequencing used immunoSEQ multiplex PCR; TCRdb keeps in-frame clones, though not all of them. The profile shows 90,000 to 130,000 clones, around 93% of them singletons. The material sequenced was peripheral blood, taken on day 0 of AZD1222 vaccination. Receptor source: an adult in good health.

The V gene is TRBV12-3 or TRBV12-4, the J gene TRBJ1-2; a weak D match, TRBD1 (6 bases). Between the trimmed V and J ends, which lost 4 bases and 4 bases, there was a span of 10 bases. The length of the CDR3 is 13 residues. CDR3 DNA: TGTGCCAGCAGTTGGGACACCGGCTATGGCTACACCTTC. Its protein product is CASSWDTGYGYTF.

V gene TRBV11-2 combines with J gene TRBJ1-4, with D perhaps TRBD1 (6 bases). This CDR3 contains 15 residues. Looked up from germline, CDR1 is SGHAT and CDR2 is FQNNGV. The V end was cut by 6 bases, the J end by 2 bases, with 13 bases between. CDR3 amino acids: CASSLSTGTNEKLFF. The CDR3 nucleotides are TGTGCCAGCAGTTTATCAACAGGGACTAATGAAAAACTGTTTTTT.

In this sample, this clone turned up once. The chain joins TRBV10-2 to TRBJ1-1, with D perhaps matching TRBD1 (5 bases). The CDR3 consists of 13 residues. Trimming pared 2 bases from V and 4 bases from J, leaving 8 bases between. Germline V gives CDR1 WSHSY, CDR2 SAAADI. This CDR3 is CASSEGGPTEAFF. DNA for the CDR3: TGCGCCAGCAGTGAGGGGGGTCCCACTGAAGCTTTCTTT.

This clone was seen just once. The chain joins TRBV18 to TRBJ1-2; D call uncertain. This CDR3 spans 14 amino acids. V was clipped by 3 bases and J by 4 bases, with 12 bases between them. Germline CDR1 reads KGHSH; CDR2 reads LQKENI. The CDR3 DNA reads as TGTGCCAGCTCACCTGATGGCACCCTCTATGGCTACACCTTC. Its translation is CASSPDGTLYGYTF.